The sample holds many counts of the clone carrying this T cell receptor (beta chain). The data were obtained in a study of HIV-infected children after antiretroviral therapy interruption. Study overall: Weeks 0, 48 and 150 were sampled under continuous treatment.

Treatment here: PENTA 11 planned treatment interruption arm or continuous ART arm. The CDR3 is 15 amino acids. Trimming took off 6 bases at V and 0 bases at J, with 12 bases between the two ends. Germline lookup yields CDR1 MNHNS and CDR2 SASEGT. The TCR library was built from RNA with a 3' RACE protocol and unique molecular identifiers. One entry per CDR3 protein, called by TCRdb with MiXCR from the 3' RACE reads. The table has more than 75,000 distinct CDR3 sequences, 5.5% to 8.5% seen once. Sample: CD45RA+ CD4+ T cells from PBMCs, pooled from several time points, taken from a donor given antiretroviral therapy, either interrupted or continuous. Specified subset: naive CD4+ CD45RA+ CD45RO- T cells. This clonotype originated in a pool of human donors with HIV. The chain has TRBV6-1 and TRBJ1-5, with a weak D call TRBD1 (6 bases). The CDR3 spells CASRGTTLSNQPQHF. The CDR3 coding sequence is TGTGCCAGCAGAGGGACAACACTTAGCAATCAGCCCCAGCATTTT.